This T cell receptor (beta chain) was retrieved from a study of cytomegalovirus exposure and HLA in healthy donors. Notes on the study in general: Later analysis identified over 15,000 TCR beta sequences associated with HLA alleles, using a false discovery rate threshold of 0.05.

The primer mix had 60 Vbeta and 13 Jbeta primers. As handled by the study authors: About 9.9 million shared chains were among about 80 million unique TCR beta chains counted in a later analysis. The assay was immunoSEQ multiplex PCR, and TCRdb's table has in-frame clones only and misses some. The V and J calls and clone size are taken from that table; D and trimming were inferred from the DNA. The table has around 120,000 clones, over 70% seen once; the top ten hold about 1.6%. Per germline, CDR1 GTSNPN and CDR2 SVGIG (reference sequence). After removal of 5 bases from V and 1 base from J, the junction contained 5 bases not matched to a gene. This CDR3 is built from 14 residues. As to this clone: Its matching antigen is unknown.

Sequencing used PBMCs. The chain combines TRBV30 with TRBJ1-1, with 9 nucleotides matching TRBD1. The clonotype originates from a young woman in good health and CMV-seronegative. The CDR3 reads CAWAHRGPNTEAFF. Written as DNA, the CDR3 is TGTGCCTGGGCCCACAGGGGGCCGAACACTGAAGCTTTCTTT.